This T cell receptor beta chain was captured by sequencing in a study of blood T cell repertoires in COVID-19. The wider study: The United States, Italy and Spain were the sources of the acute and convalescent COVID-19 samples.

CDR1 is SGHVS, CDR2 FNYEAQ, per germline. This CDR3 has 17 amino acids. V trimming: 1 base; J trimming: 2 bases; junction bases outside the gene matches: 6. Per the authors' pipeline: Cell counts per sample came from amplifying reference gene primers. Repertoires were generated with immunoSEQ multiplex PCR, while TCRdb's copy carries only in-frame clones and drops some. From that table come the V and J calls and clone size; the DNA was used to work out D and trimming. The sample records roughly 500,000 clones, about 88% being singletons. Those enrolled, adults aged 18 to 89 years, came from around 25 US areas. Participant-reported clinical history was the basis for cohort assignment.

The chain links TRBV7-6 to TRBJ2-3; 10 nucleotides match TRBD2. The receptor was derived from a woman aged 55-70 years who had recovered from COVID-19. Material: PBMCs or T cells enriched from blood (not recorded which). The CDR3 bases are TGTGCCAGCAGCTTAGGGAATAGCGGGGGGTTCACAGATACGCAGTATTTT. It codes for CASSLGNSGGFTDTQYF.